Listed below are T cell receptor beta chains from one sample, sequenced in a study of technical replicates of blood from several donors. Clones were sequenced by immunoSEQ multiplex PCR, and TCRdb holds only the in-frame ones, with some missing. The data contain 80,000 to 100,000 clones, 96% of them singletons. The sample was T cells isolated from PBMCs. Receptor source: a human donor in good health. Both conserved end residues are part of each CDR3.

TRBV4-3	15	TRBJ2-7	CASSLSLRDSYEQYF
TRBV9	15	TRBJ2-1	CASSYLGGRRDEQFF
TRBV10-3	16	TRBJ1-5	CAISDSSRGNNQPQHF
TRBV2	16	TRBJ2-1	CASSGSGRSSYNEQFF
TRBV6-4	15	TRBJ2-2	CASSAEGNIGGELFF
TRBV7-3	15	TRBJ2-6	CASSQKLSGANVLTF
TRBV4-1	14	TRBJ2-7	CASSQVAGAYEQYF
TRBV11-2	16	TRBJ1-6	CASSLGPGQHNSPLHF
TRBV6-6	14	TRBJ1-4	CASSRQTTNEKLFF
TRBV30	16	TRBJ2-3	CAWWTSGRPGTDTQYF
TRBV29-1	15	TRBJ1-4	CSVEETGVKNEKLFF
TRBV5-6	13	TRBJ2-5	CASSLPGQETQYF
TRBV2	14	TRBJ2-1	CARVSGSLYNEQFF
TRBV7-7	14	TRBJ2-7	CASSPGTGPYEQYF
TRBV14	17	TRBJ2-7	CASSQDAQGLHTYEQYF
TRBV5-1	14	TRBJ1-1	CASSLAAVNTEAFF
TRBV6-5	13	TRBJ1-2	CASSRGRNYGYTF
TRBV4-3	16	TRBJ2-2	CASSQGQGANTGELFF
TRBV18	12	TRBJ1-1	CASSPMATEAFF
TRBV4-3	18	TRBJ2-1	CASSQVVVTDTTYNEQFF
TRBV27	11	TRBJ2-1	CAIEQAGEQFF
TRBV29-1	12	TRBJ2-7	CSVGTGGPEQYF
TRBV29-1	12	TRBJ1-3	CSGGVGGNTIYF
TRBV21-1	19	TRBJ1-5	CASSASGTPDIYSNQPQHF
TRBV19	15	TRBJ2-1	CASRGDSASYNEQFF
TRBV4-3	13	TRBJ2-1	CASSQDPEDEQFF
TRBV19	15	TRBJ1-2	CASSSPSTGGYGYTF
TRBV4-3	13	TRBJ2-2	CASNSGATGELFF
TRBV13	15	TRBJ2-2	CASSFSAGGSGELFF
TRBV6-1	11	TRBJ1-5	CASSLNQPQHF
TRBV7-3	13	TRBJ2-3	CASSFSSTDTQYF
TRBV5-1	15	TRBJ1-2	CASSFLEGAVYGYTF
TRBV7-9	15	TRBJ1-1	CASSQRGGRNTETFF
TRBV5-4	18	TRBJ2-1	CASSTGTSGFSSYNEQFF
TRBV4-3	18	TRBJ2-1	CASSQETGALHSYNEQFF
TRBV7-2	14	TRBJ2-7	CASSLVQGALEQYF
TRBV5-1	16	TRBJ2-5	CASSLIDYPGIQTQYF
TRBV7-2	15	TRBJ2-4	CASSGRTSGKNIQYF
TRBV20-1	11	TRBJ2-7	CSARRGYEQYF
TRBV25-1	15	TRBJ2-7	CASSDLAEPSYEQYF
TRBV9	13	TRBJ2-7	CASSPRGGVEQYF
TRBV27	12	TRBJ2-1	CASRDYHNEQFF
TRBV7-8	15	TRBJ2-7	CASSLVNRISDEQYF
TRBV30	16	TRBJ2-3	CAWTRGWAGVTDTQYF
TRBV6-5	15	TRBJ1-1	CASSYSNRGGTEAFF
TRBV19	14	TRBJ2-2	CASRAQGGTGELFF
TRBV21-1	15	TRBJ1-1	CASSEGKERNTEAFF
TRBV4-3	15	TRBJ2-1	CASSLLAGGPLEQFF
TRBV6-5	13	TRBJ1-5	CASSSHRNQPQHF
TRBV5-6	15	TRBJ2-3	CASSRAGGGTDTQYF
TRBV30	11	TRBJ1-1	CAWSATHEAFF
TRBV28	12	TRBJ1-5	CASNPSGQPQHF
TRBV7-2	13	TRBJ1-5	CASSSIGGQPQHF
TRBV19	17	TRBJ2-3	CASSIDLWGMSTDTQYF